The source of this T cell receptor beta chain is a study of OX40 agonist ivuxolimab in advanced cancers. Study-wide results and caveats: CD8+ T cells were the subset that, on average, had more expanded clones than CD4+.

The V and J ends lost 0 bases and 8 bases respectively, with 3 bases between them. This CDR3 has 12 residues. Germline values: CDR1 SGHDT, CDR2 YYEEEE. The protocol was immunoSEQ multiplex PCR, while the TCRdb copy is restricted to in-frame clones and leaves out a portion. The sample holds fewer than 200,000 clones, 85% to 95% seen once. Points on this clone: Antigen: not known.

The chain combines TRBV5-6 with TRBJ1-6; D is uncertain. Sequences were derived from CD4+ or CD8+ T cells sorted from blood, sampled in a trial of the OX40 agonist ivuxolimab. The clonotype originates from an adult with an advanced solid tumor such as melanoma, head and neck, liver or kidney cancer. The CDR3 reads CASSLGYSPLHF. The CDR3 bases are TGTGCCAGCAGCTTGGGGTATTCACCCCTCCACTTT.